This TCR beta chain was observed in a study of control samples from healthy donors and cancer patients. TCRdb's copy holds only in-frame clones and misses some; the assay was immunoSEQ multiplex PCR. The sample shows 85,000 to 95,000 clones, 88% of them seen only once. CDR3 size: 14 residues. Germline V gives CDR1 SNHLY, CDR2 FYNNEI. Trimming removed 4 bases at V and 4 bases at J, with 13 bases between. The sequenced sample was blood. The source is a woman in her seventies in good health. The chain carries TRBV2 and TRBJ2-5; D assignment may be TRBD1 or TRBD2 (7 bases each). CDR3 in amino acids: CASSGRGGRETQYF. In DNA, the CDR3 is TGTGCCAGCAGTGGCAGGGGGGGAAGAGAGACCCAGTACTTC.